Listed below are T cell receptor beta chains from one sample, sequenced in a study of blood T cell repertoires in COVID-19. TCRdb's table, derived via immunoSEQ multiplex PCR, lists solely in-frame clones and lacks some. The table shows roughly 140,000 clones, with nearly 85% occurring only once. The material sequenced was PBMCs or T cells enriched from blood (not recorded which). All receptors derive from a man between 50 and 59 years old in a cohort exposed to, infected with or recovered from COVID-19 (not recorded which). Both conserved end residues are part of each CDR3. The order of the fields is V gene, J gene, CDR3 protein.

>TRBV28|TRBJ2-3
CASSPIALAGVDTQYF
>TRBV21-1|TRBJ2-6
CASSKALWRDRVDSGANVLTF
>TRBV14|TRBJ1-1
CASSQGQGRDTEAFF
>TRBV11-2|TRBJ2-5
CASSLGAGRGETQYF
>TRBV12-3/TRBV12-4|TRBJ2-2
CASSLGTTGELFF
>TRBV5-4|TRBJ1-1
CASSSATVANTEAFF
>TRBV7-9|TRBJ1-4
CASSPTPGREEKLFF
>TRBV20-1|TRBJ2-7
CSAKQSYEQYF
>TRBV27|TRBJ1-2
CASSLRGSNYGYTF
>TRBV9|TRBJ2-3
CASSVGRSPDTQYF
>TRBV3-1/TRBV3-2|TRBJ2-3
CASSQWVEPPDTQYF
>TRBV30|TRBJ1-4
CAWQGQGGEKLFF
>TRBV27|TRBJ2-7
CASIGASYEQYF
>TRBV11-2|TRBJ1-1
CASSQDRGSEAFF
>TRBV5-1|TRBJ2-5
CASSSTGTGLQETQYF
>TRBV28|TRBJ1-5
CASSLGQSPYQPQHF
>TRBV5-1|TRBJ2-7
CASSRDRIYEQYF
>TRBV21-1|TRBJ2-1
CASSPLGLAGGGPRDNEQFF
>TRBV6-5|TRBJ2-1
CASSLAGGPVYNEQFF
>TRBV9|TRBJ2-5
CASSAQTGDTGETQYF
>TRBV10-2|TRBJ2-1
CASSESTSFDNEQFF
>TRBV3-1/TRBV3-2|TRBJ2-1
CASSQAILAEQFF
>TRBV7-3|TRBJ2-7
CASSLKGRRDEQYF
>TRBV5-1|TRBJ2-1
CASSHGSSGGGYRSYNEQFF
>TRBV27|TRBJ2-2
CASSWQGPHTGELFF
>TRBV7-9|TRBJ1-5
CASSSPTGGNQPQHF
>TRBV7-2|TRBJ1-5
CASSLEGQFNQPQHF
>TRBV2|TRBJ1-6
CASSGGTANSPLHF
>TRBV19|TRBJ2-5
CASSPTSGSRQETQYF
>TRBV28|TRBJ1-1
CASSLLASPTEAFF
>TRBV2|TRBJ1-3
CASSLTARTSDGNTIYF
>TRBV5-1|TRBJ2-7
CASSPRRNYEQYF
>TRBV9|TRBJ1-1
CASSDMNTEAFF
>TRBV19|TRBJ2-5
CASSRSSQGQETQYF
>TRBV4-3|TRBJ1-3
CASSQDVAVSGNTIYF
>TRBV28|TRBJ2-2
CASSLLGVSGELFF
>TRBV7-2|TRBJ1-1
CASSFLGANTEAFF
>TRBV4-3|TRBJ1-2
CASSQDHGANYGYTF
>TRBV25-1|TRBJ1-3
CASSGQGGESSGNTIYF
>TRBV7-2|TRBJ2-2
CASSQLAGQYTGELFF
>TRBV10-3|TRBJ2-1
CAISTGTPGHNEQFF
>TRBV3-1/TRBV3-2|TRBJ2-5
CASSQGGGAAVRQETQYF
>TRBV6-5|TRBJ2-2
CASSSAGFWRTGELFF
>TRBV2|TRBJ1-2
CASRGQGHLLYGYTF
>TRBV28|TRBJ2-5
CASSLRGPIETQYF
>TRBV7-8|TRBJ2-7
CASSLALAGASYEQYF
>TRBV6-5|TRBJ1-4
CASSYDKNEKLFF
>TRBV9|TRBJ1-2
CASSISGTANGYTF
>TRBV18|TRBJ1-3
CASSPPYGAAADTIYF
>TRBV10-3|TRBJ2-1
CAISEPPGLARSSYNEQFF
>TRBV6-6|TRBJ1-1
CASSPRAQGTEAFF